Following are 9 T cell receptor beta chains from one sample sequenced in a study of cytotoxic CD8 clonotypes in ibrutinib-treated CLL. Assay: immunoSEQ multiplex PCR; the TCRdb copy retains only in-frame clones and omits some. The table shows fewer than 300,000 clones, with around 77% occurring only once. The source was PBMCs, collected at disease progression, from a patient treated with ibrutinib. Source of these receptors: a human donor with chronic lymphocytic leukemia.

The V gene is TRBV15, the J gene TRBJ2-5, with a weak D call TRBD1 (5 bases). Germline assignment: CDR1 LNHNV and CDR2 YYDKDF (reference sequence). This CDR3 spans 14 amino acids. V dropped 1 base and J dropped 1 base, with 7 bases sitting between them. CDR3 sequence: CATSRGGSQETQYF. CDR3 nucleotides: TGTGCCACCAGCAGAGGGGGCAGCCAAGAGACCCAGTACTTC.

This clone has only one observation. The chain has TRBV4-1 and TRBJ2-1; 7 bases align to TRBD2. CDR1 is MGHRA and CDR2 is YSYEKL in the germline V gene. Losses at the gene ends were 1 base for V and 1 base for J; bases not matched to a gene: 4. The CDR3 covers 16 residues. The CDR3 loop is CASSQVPSGSYNEQFF. The CDR3 DNA is TGCGCCAGCAGCCAAGTTCCTAGCGGTTCCTACAATGAGCAGTTCTTC.

The chain combines TRBV5-1 with TRBJ2-3, with TRBD2 identical over 14 bases. The CDR3 consists of 16 residues. J lost 4 bases, V lost 4 bases, and 5 bases had no gene match. Germline CDR1 and CDR2: SGHRS and YFSETQ. CDR3 sequence (DNA): TGCGCCAGCAGCACGGGACTAGCGGGAGTTGCAGATACGCAGTATTTT. This translates into CASSTGLAGVADTQYF. The entire variable domain, with the rest obtained from reference TRBV5-1 and TRBJ2-3, is as follows: KAGVTQTPRYLIKTRGQQVTLSCSPISGHRSVSWYQQTPGQGLQFLFEYFSETQRNKGNFPGRFSGRQFSNSRSEMNVSTLELGDSALYLCASSTGLAGVADTQYFGPGTRLTVL.

J is TRBJ1-2 and V is TRBV6-1; no definite D call. Between the trimmed V and J ends, which lost 1 base and 4 bases, there was a span of 19 bases. The V gene's germline CDR1 is MNHNS and CDR2 SASEGT. The CDR3 totals 17 residues. CDR3 coding DNA: TGTGCCAGCAGTGAAGGCAGTTGGCGGCTAACGGCCTATGGCTACACCTTC. This codes for CASSEGSWRLTAYGYTF.

The V gene is TRBV25-1, the J gene TRBJ2-7; no definite D call. Germline-derived CDR1 and CDR2 are MGHDK and SYGVNS. CDR3 length equals 14 residues. V was shortened by 0 bases and J by 5 bases, with 11 bases between the two germline ends. The CDR3, as DNA: TGTGCCAGCAGTGAATACCCGGCAAGGGACGAGCAGTACTTC. Its protein is CASSEYPARDEQYF.

This chain connects TRBV5-1 to TRBJ1-4, with D possibly being TRBD1 (5 bases). Germline CDR1 is SGHRS and CDR2 is YFSETQ. Trimming removed 4 bases at V and 10 bases at J, with 17 bases between. The CDR3 covers 14 residues. CDR3 coding DNA: TGCGCCAGCAGCGTCTATACACAGGCCCCAAAACTGTTTTTT. Its protein is CASSVYTQAPKLFF.

This sequence joins TRBV9 and TRBJ2-7; TRBD2 might be the D (5 bases). The CDR3 totals 18 residues. CDR1 is SGDLS and CDR2 is YYNGEE in the germline V gene. V was shortened by 1 base and J by 3 bases, with 23 bases between the two germline ends. This CDR3 is CASSVSEGGQAVYYEQYF. The CDR3 region has the DNA TGTGCCAGCAGCGTAAGTGAGGGTGGGCAGGCGGTGTACTACGAGCAGTACTTC.

The V and J genes are TRBV29-1 and TRBJ2-3; 7 nucleotides align to TRBD2. J lost 1 base, V lost 6 bases, and 13 bases had no gene match. The germline V gene has CDR1 SQVTM and CDR2 ANQGSEA. The CDR3 totals 16 residues. The CDR3 protein is CSVGGLSVLGTDTQYF. CDR3 nucleotide sequence: TGCAGCGTGGGGGGACTATCTGTCTTAGGCACAGATACGCAGTATTTT.

J is TRBJ1-2 and V is TRBV5-1; 7 bases agree with TRBD1. Germline CDR1 reads SGHRS; CDR2 reads YFSETQ. J was trimmed by 6 bases and V by 3 bases; bases with no gene match: 11. The CDR3 has 15 amino acids. The CDR3 spells CASSYPGGIIDGYTF. For the CDR3, the DNA is TGCGCCAGCAGCTATCCAGGGGGTATCATTGATGGCTACACCTTC.